This T cell receptor (beta chain) appears in the sequencing data of a study of T cell responses to AZD1222 COVID-19 vaccine. Here immunoSEQ multiplex PCR was the method, and the copy in TCRdb shows in-frame clones only, minus some. This sample has 120,000 to 150,000 clones, with approximately 94% found just once. The CDR3 length is 13 residues. Trimming shortened V by 5 bases and J by 6 bases, and 11 bases separated the two germline ends. CDR1 and CDR2 from the germline V gene are LNHDA and SQIVND (reference sequence). The chain joins TRBV19 to TRBJ1-5; no firm D call. This sequence was found in an adult in good health. Sequencing used peripheral blood, obtained on day 0 of AZD1222 vaccination. DNA for the CDR3: TGTGCCAGTAGTCCTCCGTCGGGTCAGCCCCAGCATTTT. It encodes CASSPPSGQPQHF.